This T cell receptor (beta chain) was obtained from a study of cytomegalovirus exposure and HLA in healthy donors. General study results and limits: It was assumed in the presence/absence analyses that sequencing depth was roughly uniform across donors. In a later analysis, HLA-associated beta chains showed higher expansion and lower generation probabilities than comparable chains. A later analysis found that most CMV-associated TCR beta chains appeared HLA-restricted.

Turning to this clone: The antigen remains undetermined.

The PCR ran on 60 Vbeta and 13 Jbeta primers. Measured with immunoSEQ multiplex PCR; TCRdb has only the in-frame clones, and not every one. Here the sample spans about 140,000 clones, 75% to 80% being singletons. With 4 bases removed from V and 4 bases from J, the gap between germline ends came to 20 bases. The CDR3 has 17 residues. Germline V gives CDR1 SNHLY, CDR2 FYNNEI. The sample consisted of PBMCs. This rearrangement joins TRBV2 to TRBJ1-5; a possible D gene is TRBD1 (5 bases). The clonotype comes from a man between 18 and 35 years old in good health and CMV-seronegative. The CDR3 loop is CASSGPQGGSRNQPQHF. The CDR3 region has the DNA TGTGCCAGCAGTGGGCCCCAGGGAGGTTCACGTAATCAGCCCCAGCATTTT.